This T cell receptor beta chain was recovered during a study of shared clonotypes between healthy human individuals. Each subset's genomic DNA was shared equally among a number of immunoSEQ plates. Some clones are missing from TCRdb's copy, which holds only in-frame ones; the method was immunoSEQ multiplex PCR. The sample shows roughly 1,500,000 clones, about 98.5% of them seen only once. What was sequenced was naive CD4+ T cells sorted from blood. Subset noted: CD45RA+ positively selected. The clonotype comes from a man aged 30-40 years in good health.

The CDR3 region is CASSQRGAEAFF. The CDR3 nucleotides read TGCGCCAGCAGCCAACGGGGGGCTGAAGCTTTCTTT. V usage is TRBV4-1 and J usage is TRBJ1-1; D may be TRBD1 (5 bases). V dropped 2 bases and J dropped 6 bases, with 7 bases sitting between them. Germline CDR1 is MGHRA and CDR2 is YSYEKL. This CDR3 is built from 12 residues.